The 5 T cell receptor beta chains in this list originate from one sample, sequenced in a study of regulatory T cells. Amplification used 52 TRBV primers and 13 TRBJ primers. Sequenced by immunoSEQ multiplex PCR; TCRdb stores in-frame clones only, minus some. The sample gives about 20,000 clones, roughly 93% of which show up once; roughly 4% is in the top ten. Sequencing was performed on CD8+ T cells sorted from blood. The receptors derive from a child aged 2-15 years with CD3G deficiency.

V and J are TRBV28 and TRBJ2-7; 13 nucleotides line up with TRBD2. The CDR3 is 19 amino acids. Germline CDR1 and CDR2: MDHEN and SYDVKM. V trimming: 2 bases; J trimming: 0 bases; junction bases outside the gene matches: 10. The CDR3 nucleotides read TGTGCCAGCAGTTTAGACCGGACTAGCGGGAGTATTTCCTCCTACGAGCAGTACTTC. It codes for CASSLDRTSGSISSYEQYF.

For the CDR3, the DNA is TGTGCCAGCAGTCCCGTTTCTAATTCCCGCTACAATGAGCAGTTCTTC. Translation gives CASSPVSNSRYNEQFF. J is TRBJ2-1 and V is TRBV28; D uncertain. The V end was cut by 5 bases, the J end by 3 bases, with 17 bases between. Germline loops: CDR1 MDHEN, CDR2 SYDVKM. CDR3 length: 16 residues.

V and J are TRBV19 and TRBJ1-1, with 8 bases fitting TRBD1. With 6 bases clipped from V and 4 bases from J, the junction kept 4 bases outside the gene matches. CDR3 length: 13 amino acids. Germline-derived CDR1 and CDR2 are LNHDA and SQIVND (reference sequence). CDR3 amino acids: CASSFTGGTEAFF. Written as DNA, the CDR3 is TGTGCCAGTAGCTTTACAGGGGGCACTGAAGCTTTCTTT.

The rearrangement links TRBV7-9 to TRBJ2-3; D may be TRBD2 (5 bases). The germline V gene encodes CDR1 SEHNR and CDR2 FQNEAQ (reference sequence). V dropped 5 bases and J dropped 0 bases, with 12 bases sitting between them. CDR3 length: 15 residues. CDR3 nucleotide sequence: TGTGCCAGCAGCCTCACGGGATCCAGCACAGATACGCAGTATTTT. This encodes CASSLTGSSTDTQYF.

This chain links TRBV28 with TRBJ2-1, with 9 bases matching TRBD1. Germline lookup yields CDR1 MDHEN and CDR2 SYDVKM. The CDR3 has 15 residues. V lost 5 bases, J lost 4 bases, and 6 bases stayed unmatched. The DNA of the CDR3 is TGTGCCAGCAGTCTGGGGACAGGGCTATACAATGAGCAGTTCTTC. Residues: CASSLGTGLYNEQFF. The whole variable domain, remainder taken from reference TRBV28 and TRBJ2-1, is DVKVTQSSRYLVKRTGEKVFLECVQDMDHENMFWYRQDPGLGLRLIYFSYDVKMKEKGDIPEGYSVSREKKERFSLILESASTNQTSMYLCASSLGTGLYNEQFFGPGTRLTVL.